One TCR beta chain is described in this entry. This sample is drawn from a study of blood T cell repertoires in COVID-19. Sequencing used immunoSEQ multiplex PCR; TCRdb keeps in-frame clones, though not all of them. This table holds roughly 70,000 clones, 76% found once. The ends were cut back, 2 bases at V and 0 bases at J, with 6 bases in the middle. Germline loops: CDR1 SGHKS, CDR2 YYEKEE (reference sequence). The CDR3 is 14 amino acids. The chain is built from TRBV5-5 and TRBJ1-3; D unclear. The sequencing sample was made of peripheral blood. The source of this sequence is a man aged 55 to 70 with COVID-19, enrolled during active disease. CDR3 DNA: TGTGCCAGCAGCTTACACACCTCTGGAAACACCATATATTTT. Translating it yields CASSLHTSGNTIYF.